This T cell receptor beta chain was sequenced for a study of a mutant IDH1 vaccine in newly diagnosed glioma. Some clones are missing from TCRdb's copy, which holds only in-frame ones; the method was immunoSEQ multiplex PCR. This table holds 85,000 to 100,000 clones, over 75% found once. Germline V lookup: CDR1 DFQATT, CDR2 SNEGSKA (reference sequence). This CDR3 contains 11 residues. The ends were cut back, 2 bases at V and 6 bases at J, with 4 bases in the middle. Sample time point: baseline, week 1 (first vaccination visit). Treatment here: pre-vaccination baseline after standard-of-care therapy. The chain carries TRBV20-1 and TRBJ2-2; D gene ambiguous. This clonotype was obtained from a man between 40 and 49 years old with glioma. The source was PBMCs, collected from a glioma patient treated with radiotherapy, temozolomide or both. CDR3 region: CSARFAGELFF. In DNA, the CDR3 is TGCAGTGCTAGATTTGCCGGGGAGCTGTTTTTT.